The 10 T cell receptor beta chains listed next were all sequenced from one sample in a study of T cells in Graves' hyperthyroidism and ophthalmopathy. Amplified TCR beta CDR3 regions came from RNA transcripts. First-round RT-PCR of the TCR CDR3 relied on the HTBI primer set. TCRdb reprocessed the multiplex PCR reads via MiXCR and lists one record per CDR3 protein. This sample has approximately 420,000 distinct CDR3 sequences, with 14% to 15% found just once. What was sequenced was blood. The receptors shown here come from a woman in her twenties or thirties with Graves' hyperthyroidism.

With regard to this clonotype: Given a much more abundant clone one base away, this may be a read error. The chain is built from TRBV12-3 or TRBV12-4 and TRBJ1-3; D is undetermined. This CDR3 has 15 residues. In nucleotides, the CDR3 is TGTGCCAGCAGTCCCCGAACCGATATTGGAGACACCATATATTTT. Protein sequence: CASSPRTDIGDTIYF.

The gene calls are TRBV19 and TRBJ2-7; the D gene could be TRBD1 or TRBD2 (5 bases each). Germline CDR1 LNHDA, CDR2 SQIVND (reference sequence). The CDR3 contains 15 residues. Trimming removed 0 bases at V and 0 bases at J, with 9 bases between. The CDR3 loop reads CASSIEGRSSYEQYF. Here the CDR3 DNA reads TGTGCCAGTAGTATAGAGGGACGAAGCTCCTACGAGCAGTACTTC. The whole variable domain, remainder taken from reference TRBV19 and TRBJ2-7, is DGGITQSPKYLFRKEGQNVTLSCEQNLNHDAMYWYRQDPGQGLRLIYYSQIVNDFQKGDIAEGYSVSREKKESFPLTVTSAQKNPTAFYLCASSIEGRSSYEQYFGPGTRLTVT.

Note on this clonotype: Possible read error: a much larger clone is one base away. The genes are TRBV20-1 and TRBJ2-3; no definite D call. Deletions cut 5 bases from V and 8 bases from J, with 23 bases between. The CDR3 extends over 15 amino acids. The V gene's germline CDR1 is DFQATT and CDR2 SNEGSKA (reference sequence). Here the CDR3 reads CSASRWLRGAGTQYF. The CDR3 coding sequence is TGCAGTGCTTCTCGGTGGTTGAGAGGCGCAGGTACGCAGTATTTT.

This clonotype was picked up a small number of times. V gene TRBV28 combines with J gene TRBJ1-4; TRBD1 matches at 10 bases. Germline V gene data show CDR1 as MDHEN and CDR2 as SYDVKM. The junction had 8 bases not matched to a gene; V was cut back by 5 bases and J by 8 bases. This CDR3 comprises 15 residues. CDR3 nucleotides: TGTGCCAGCAGTCCCCCGGGACAGGGGAACGAAAAACTGTTTTTT. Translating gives CASSPPGQGNEKLFF.

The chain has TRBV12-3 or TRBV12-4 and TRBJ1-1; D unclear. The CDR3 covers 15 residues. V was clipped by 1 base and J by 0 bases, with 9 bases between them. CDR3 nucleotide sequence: TGTGCCAGCAGTTTAGATGATTCTCTGAACACTGAAGCTTTCTTT. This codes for CASSLDDSLNTEAFF.

CDR3 sequence reads: CSARVEGQVFYEQYF. The CDR3 DNA reads TGCAGTGCTAGGGTGGAAGGACAGGTCTTCTACGAGCAGTACTTC. The V call is TRBV20-1, the J call TRBJ2-7, with 7 bases that match TRBD1. CDR1 and CDR2 from the germline V gene are DFQATT and SNEGSKA (reference sequence). With 3 bases clipped from V and 3 bases from J, the junction kept 11 bases outside the gene matches. This CDR3 region has 15 residues.

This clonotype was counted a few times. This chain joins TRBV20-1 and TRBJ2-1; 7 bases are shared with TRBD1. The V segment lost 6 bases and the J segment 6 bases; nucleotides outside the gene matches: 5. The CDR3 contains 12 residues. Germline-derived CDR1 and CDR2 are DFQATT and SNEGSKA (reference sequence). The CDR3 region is CSAKRQGNEQFF. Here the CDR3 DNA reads TGCAGTGCAAAGAGACAGGGCAATGAGCAGTTCTTC.

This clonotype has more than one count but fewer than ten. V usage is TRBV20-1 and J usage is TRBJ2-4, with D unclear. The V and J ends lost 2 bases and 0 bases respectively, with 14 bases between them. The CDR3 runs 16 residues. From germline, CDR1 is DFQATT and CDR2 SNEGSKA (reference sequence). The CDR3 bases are TGCAGTGCTAGAAACATGCGTGGTTTAGCCAAAAACATTCAGTACTTC. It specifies CSARNMRGLAKNIQYF.

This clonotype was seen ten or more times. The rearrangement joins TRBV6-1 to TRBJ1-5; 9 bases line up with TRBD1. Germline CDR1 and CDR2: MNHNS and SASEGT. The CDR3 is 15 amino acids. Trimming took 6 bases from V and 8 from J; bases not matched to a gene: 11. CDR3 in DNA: TGTGCCAGCAGCCAAAGGGGGACAGGGAGGGAGCCCCAGCATTTT. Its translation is CASSQRGTGREPQHF.

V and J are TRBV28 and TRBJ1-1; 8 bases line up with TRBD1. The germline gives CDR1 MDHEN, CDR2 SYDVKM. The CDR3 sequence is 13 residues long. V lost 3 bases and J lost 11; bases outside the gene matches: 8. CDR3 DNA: TGTGCCAGCAGTTTCCCCAGGACAGGGACGGCTTTCTTT. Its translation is CASSFPRTGTAFF.